The clone carrying this TCR beta chain was seen only once. The antigen is unknown. Repertoires were generated with immunoSEQ multiplex PCR, while TCRdb's copy carries only in-frame clones and drops some. The sample shows tens of thousands of clones, around nine tenths of them seen only once. This specimen belongs to a study of T cell responses to AZD1222 COVID-19 vaccine. Findings and limits, study-wide: Variant regions that are unmutated are reportedly the target of nearly half of spike-specific TCRs. Vaccine-related CD4 TCRs covered spike, predominating at 160-218 and 743-854. Donor demographics were predominantly white British with a female majority; clonal diversity may be underestimated. Spike-specific TCR breadth and depth grew following two AZD1222 doses.

V lost 3 bases, J lost 0 bases, and 17 bases lay in between. The CDR3 runs to 18 residues. Germline CDR1 and CDR2: SGHVS and FQNEAQ. The source was peripheral blood, collected on day 0 of MenACWY control vaccination. The chain recombines TRBV7-8 with TRBJ2-2, with D possibly called TRBD1 or TRBD2 (7 bases each). The receptor comes from an adult in good health. CDR3 nucleotide sequence: TGTGCCAGCAGCTTCCCAGGGGGAGGGAGACCGAACACCGGGGAGCTGTTTTTT. Translated, it gives CASSFPGGGRPNTGELFF. Variable domain in full (rest from reference TRBV7-8 and TRBJ2-2): GAGVSQSPRYKVAKRGQDVALRCDPISGHVSLFWYQQALGQGPEFLTYFQNEAQLDKSGLPSDRFFAERPEGSVSTLKIQRTQQEDSAVYLCASSFPGGGRPNTGELFFGEGSRLTVL.